A few counts support the clone carrying this T cell receptor (beta chain). This record comes from a study of blood T cell repertoires in COVID-19. Germline loops: CDR1 MNHEY, CDR2 SMNVEV (reference sequence). Trimming cost V 5 bases and J 6 bases, with 11 bases left between them. This CDR3 is built from 12 residues. Assay: immunoSEQ multiplex PCR; the TCRdb copy retains only in-frame clones and omits some. This table has roughly 63,000 clones, roughly 80% appearing once. The chain links TRBV27 to TRBJ2-7; tentative D call: TRBD1 (7 bases). The sequence derives from a man older than 75 with acute or convalescent COVID-19. The specimen sequenced was peripheral blood. The CDR3 DNA is TGTGCCAGCAGTACCCAGGGGGGCGAGCAGTACTTC. Translated: CASSTQGGEQYF.